Shown below are 20 T cell receptor beta chains from a single sample sequenced in a study of T cell changes during pregnancy in multiple sclerosis. Method: immunoSEQ multiplex PCR; TCRdb's copy keeps in-frame clones and lacks some. The repertoire holds about 100,000 clones, with 85% to 95% as singletons. Sequences were derived from peripheral blood, sampled before pregnancy. All receptors derive from a female donor with multiple sclerosis, enrolled in a pregnancy study.

The chain couples TRBV5-6 to TRBJ1-1; 9 bases are a match to TRBD1. The CDR3 is made up of 14 amino acids. Germline-derived CDR1 and CDR2 are SGHDT and YYEEEE. Trimming at V came to 4 bases and at J to 7 bases, leaving 8 bases not matched to a gene. CDR3 loop: CASSHRDRDSEAFF. As DNA, the CDR3 is TGTGCCAGCAGCCACCGGGACAGGGATAGTGAAGCTTTCTTT.

The chain uses TRBV5-1 and TRBJ1-2; a possible D gene is TRBD1 (6 bases). V lost 1 base, J lost 6 bases, and 16 bases lay in between. This CDR3 region has 15 residues. Germline values: CDR1 SGHRS, CDR2 YFSETQ. The CDR3 bases are TGCGCCAGCAGCTTGCGGGGGGGCGGGTCCGATGGCTACACCTTC. This encodes CASSLRGGGSDGYTF.

V and J are TRBV5-1 and TRBJ2-7; D not certain. Germline V gene sequence: CDR1 SGHRS, CDR2 YFSETQ. The CDR3 is made up of 14 amino acids. Deletions cut 2 bases from V and 2 bases from J, with 11 bases between. The CDR3 coding sequence is TGCGCCAGCAGCTTTTACTCCCTCCCCTACGAGCAGTACTTC. Its protein product is CASSFYSLPYEQYF.

The CDR3 region is CASRGQGGQFF. In nucleotides, the CDR3 is TGCGCCAGCAGAGGACAGGGTGGGCAGTTCTTC. This chain joins TRBV10-1 and TRBJ2-1, with 8 bases identical to TRBD1. The V gene's germline CDR1 is WNHNN and CDR2 SYGVQD (reference sequence). The CDR3 spans 11 residues. J gave up 12 bases and V 6 bases, and 4 bases lay outside the gene matches.

This sequence joins TRBV27 and TRBJ2-7; unclear D gene. Germline CDR1 MNHEY, CDR2 SMNVEV (reference sequence). CDR3 length equals 12 residues. V was clipped by 3 bases and J by 2 bases, with 5 bases between them. Written as DNA, the CDR3 is TGTGCCAGCAGTTTGGCAACCTACGAGCAGTACTTC. This sequence encodes CASSLATYEQYF.

This chain connects TRBV15 to TRBJ1-1; D is possibly TRBD1 (5 bases). CDR1 is LNHNV, CDR2 YYDKDF, per germline (reference sequence). Trimming removed 0 bases at V and 1 base at J, with 9 bases between. The CDR3 is 15 residues long. The CDR3 spells CATSRDFGGNTEAFF. The DNA for the CDR3 is TGTGCCACCAGCAGAGATTTCGGGGGGAACACTGAAGCTTTCTTT.

CDR3 nucleotide sequence: TGTGCCAGCTCACCACCGGGGGTAGCGGGAGCTTCTAGCACAGATACGCAGTATTTT. Its translation: CASSPPGVAGASSTDTQYF. The chain carries TRBV18 and TRBJ2-3; 9 bases map to TRBD2. The CDR3 is 19 residues long. V was clipped by 0 bases and J by 0 bases; unmatched bases: 10. The germline V gene encodes CDR1 KGHSH and CDR2 LQKENI.

The J gene is TRBJ1-2, the V gene TRBV11-2; D gene ambiguous. This CDR3 spans 12 amino acids. V gave up 0 bases and J gave up 5 bases, with 4 bases separating them. CDR1 is SGHAT, CDR2 FQNNGV, per germline. The CDR3 protein is CASSLDTYGYTF. In DNA, the CDR3 is TGTGCCAGCAGCTTAGATACATATGGCTACACCTTC.

The chain carries TRBV10-3 and TRBJ2-7; D might be TRBD2 (5 bases). Per germline, CDR1 ENHRY and CDR2 SYGVKD. V was shortened by 9 bases and J by 2 bases, with 17 bases between the two germline ends. CDR3 size: 14 residues. The CDR3 nucleotides read TGTGCCATTTCCCCCGCGGGTTCGACCTACGAGCAGTACTTC. Translated, it gives CAISPAGSTYEQYF.

The J gene is TRBJ1-1, the V gene TRBV27; D not resolved. Trimming left V 3 bases short and J 2 bases short, with 7 bases between. The CDR3 has 13 amino acids. Germline CDR1 and CDR2: MNHEY and SMNVEV (reference sequence). Here the CDR3 reads CASSFDSNTEAFF. CDR3 DNA sequence: TGTGCCAGCAGTTTTGATAGTAACACTGAAGCTTTCTTT.

In its sample, this clone was seen once. The chain uses TRBV4-1 and TRBJ2-7, with unresolved D. This CDR3 comprises 15 residues. Trimming pared 1 base from V and 6 bases from J, leaving 16 bases between. Germline CDR1 reads MGHRA; CDR2 reads YSYEKL. This chain's CDR3 is CASSQVFPYRSEQYF. The CDR3 nucleotides read TGCGCCAGCAGCCAAGTATTCCCCTATAGATCCGAGCAGTACTTC.

This chain connects TRBV5-1 to TRBJ2-1; 12 nucleotides agree with TRBD2. The length of the CDR3 is 14 residues. Germline V gives CDR1 SGHRS, CDR2 YFSETQ. V gave up 4 bases and J gave up 9 bases; unmatched junction bases: 5. The CDR3 nucleotides are TGCGCCAGCAGCCGACTAGCGGGAGAGGGTGAGCAGTTCTTC. The encoded protein is CASSRLAGEGEQFF.

This clone was counted a single time. V usage is TRBV6-5 and J usage is TRBJ1-1, with D unresolved. The germline V gene encodes CDR1 MNHEY and CDR2 SVGAGI. Trimming cost V 3 bases and J 4 bases, with 12 bases left between them. This CDR3 spans 14 amino acids. The CDR3 coding sequence is TGTGCCAGCAGTTATTTTAGCAGCCCCACTGAAGCTTTCTTT. This gives the protein CASSYFSSPTEAFF.

The V and J genes are TRBV6-1 and TRBJ2-1; 11 positions match TRBD2. V lost 7 bases, J lost 3 bases, and 5 bases stayed unmatched. The CDR3 extends over 15 amino acids. Per germline, CDR1 MNHNS and CDR2 SASEGT. This CDR3 reads CASTLLAGGYNEQFF. The CDR3 nucleotides are TGTGCCAGCACCCTTCTAGCGGGAGGCTACAATGAGCAGTTCTTC.

This chain uses TRBV12-5 with TRBJ1-2, with 9 bases lining up with TRBD1. Germline V gene data show CDR1 as LGHNT and CDR2 as FRNRAP. V was clipped by 6 bases and J by 4 bases; unmatched bases: 6. The CDR3 spans 14 residues. The CDR3 loop is CASGQQGAGYGYTF. The CDR3 nucleotides are TGTGCTAGTGGCCAACAGGGGGCCGGCTATGGCTACACCTTC.

V is TRBV21-1 and J is TRBJ2-3; TRBD1 is taken as the D call from the table, unchecked against the DNA. TRBV21-1 is a recognized pseudogene. The CDR3 runs 19 residues. The CDR3 sequence is CASSRSLYPQGQRTDTQYF. The CDR3, as DNA: TGTGCCAGCAGCAGATCGCTCTATCCCCAGGGTCAAAGAACAGATACGCAGTATTTT.

The chain has TRBV5-4 and TRBJ2-1; 9 positions match TRBD2. This CDR3 region has 17 residues. Germline assignment: CDR1 SGHNT and CDR2 YYREEE (reference sequence). The ends lost 4 bases at V and 10 bases at J; junction bases unmatched: 18. CDR3 region: CASSPGRTSGSKGEQFF. The CDR3, as DNA: TGTGCCAGCAGCCCCGGTCGAACTAGCGGGTCCAAGGGGGAGCAGTTCTTC.

V is TRBV19 and J is TRBJ1-5; weak D call: TRBD1 (6 bases). Germline-derived CDR1 and CDR2 are LNHDA and SQIVND (reference sequence). This CDR3 contains 15 residues. The ends were cut back, 3 bases at V and 7 bases at J, with 16 bases in the middle. The CDR3 region has the DNA TGTGCCAGTAGTATTTCGGGTACAGGGACACAGCCCCAGCATTTT. Protein: CASSISGTGTQPQHF.

The V gene is TRBV10-2, the J gene TRBJ2-7; maybe TRBD1 (6 bases). The CDR3 sequence is 13 residues long. Trimming removed 3 bases at V and 4 bases at J, with 10 bases between. From germline, CDR1 is WSHSY and CDR2 SAAADI. CDR3 coding DNA: TGCGCCAGCAGTGACAGGGGCGATTACGAGCAGTACTTC. Translated: CASSDRGDYEQYF.

The genes are TRBV5-4 and TRBJ2-1; 9 bases are shared with TRBD2. V shed 1 base, J shed 4 bases, and the junction held 3 bases outside the gene matches. The CDR3 totals 15 residues. Looked up from germline, CDR1 is SGHNT and CDR2 is YYREEE (reference sequence). The CDR3 DNA reads as TGTGCCAGCAGCTTGCTGACTAGCGGTTACAATGAGCAGTTCTTC. It specifies CASSLLTSGYNEQFF.